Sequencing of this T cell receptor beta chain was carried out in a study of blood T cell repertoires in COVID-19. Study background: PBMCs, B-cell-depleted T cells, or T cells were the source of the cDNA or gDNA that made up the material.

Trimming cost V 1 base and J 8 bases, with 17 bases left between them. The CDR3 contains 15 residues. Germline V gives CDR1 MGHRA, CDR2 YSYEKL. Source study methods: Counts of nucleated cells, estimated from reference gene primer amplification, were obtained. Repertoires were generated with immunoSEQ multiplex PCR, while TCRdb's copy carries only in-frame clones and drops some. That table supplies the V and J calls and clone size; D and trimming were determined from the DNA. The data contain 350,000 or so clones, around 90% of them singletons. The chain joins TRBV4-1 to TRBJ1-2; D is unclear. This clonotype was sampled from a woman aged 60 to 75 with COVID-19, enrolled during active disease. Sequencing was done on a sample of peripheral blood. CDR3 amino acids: CASSQAWGTREGYTF. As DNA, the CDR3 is TGCGCCAGCAGCCAAGCGTGGGGTACAAGGGAGGGCTACACCTTC.